These 14 T cell receptor beta chains originate from one sample sequenced in a study of vaccination and CD4 T cells after COVID-19 (dated by TCRdb to between 2021 and 2024). This sample's treatment or condition label indicates: roughly nine-day PBMC culture with coronavirus spike peptide pools or control peptides (ViraFEST assay). Their antigens are not known. The library was produced with PCR. Instrument on record: Illumina iSeq 100. DNA from cultured CD4+ T cells was subjected to TCR sequencing with the Oncomine TCR Beta short-read assay at the Johns Hopkins FTIC core. TCRdb reanalyzed the raw reads on its own, using fastp at Q25 for trimming and MiXCR for clone calling, and kept in-frame beta chains. Each CDR3 protein appears once, grouped with its most common genes and DNA. The sample has 15,000 to 16,000 distinct CDR3 sequences on record, 50% to 55% of them singletons. The biggest ten clones account for roughly an eighth of the sample.

Material for sequencing was CD4+ T cells from blood, cultured in vitro. Receptor source: a human donor who had recovered from COVID-19.

J is TRBJ2-7 and V is TRBV20-1; D may match TRBD1 or TRBD2 (5 bases each). CDR3 size: 11 residues. Trimming took off 5 bases at V and 5 bases at J, with 10 bases between the two ends. Germline assignment: CDR1 DFQATT and CDR2 SNEGSKA (reference sequence). In DNA, the CDR3 is TGCAGTGCTCCTGGGGACCACGAGCAGTACTTC. The encoded protein is CSAPGDHEQYF.

The gene calls are TRBV27 and TRBJ1-1, with 7 bases fitting TRBD1. Germline CDR1 MNHEY, CDR2 SMNVEV (reference sequence). The CDR3 has 14 residues. V gave up 6 bases and J gave up 0 bases; unmatched junction bases: 4. CDR3 amino acids: CASSQDRVNTEAFF. The CDR3 DNA follows: TGTGCCAGCAGCCAAGACAGGGTGAACACTGAAGCTTTCTTT.

This sequence joins TRBV11-2 and TRBJ2-2; D not resolved. This CDR3 spans 13 amino acids. Germline CDR1 SGHAT, CDR2 FQNNGV. Trimming took off 1 base at V and 5 bases at J, with 5 bases between the two ends. The CDR3 DNA is TGTGCCAGCAGCTTAGCCATTACCGGGGAGCTGTTTTTT. It yields the protein CASSLAITGELFF. The full variable domain, with the rest looked up from reference TRBV11-2 and TRBJ2-2, is EAGVAQSPRYKIIEKRQSVAFWCNPISGHATLYWYQQILGQGPKLLIQFQNNGVVDDSQLPKDRFSAERLKGVDSTLKIQPAKLEDSAVYLCASSLAITGELFFGEGSRLTVL.

The rearrangement joins TRBV18 to TRBJ1-2; D is uncertain. CDR1 is KGHSH and CDR2 is LQKENI in the germline V gene. The CDR3 spans 13 residues. With 6 bases removed from V and 2 bases from J, the gap between germline ends came to 10 bases. The DNA of the CDR3 is TGTGCCAGCTCGCCGGACGGGAACTATGGCTACACCTTC. Its translation: CASSPDGNYGYTF. Full variable domain (outside the CDR3, taken from reference TRBV18 and TRBJ1-2): NAGVMQNPRHLVRRRGQEARLRCSPMKGHSHVYWYRQLPEEGLKFMVYLQKENIIDESGMPKERFSAEFPKEGPSILRIQQVVRGDSAAYFCASSPDGNYGYTFGSGTRLTVV.

The J gene is TRBJ2-1, the V gene TRBV7-8, with 11 bases identical to TRBD2. The V gene's germline CDR1 is SGHVS and CDR2 FQNEAQ. V was pared by 9 bases and J by 5 bases, with 12 bases of the junction left unmatched. This CDR3 has 16 residues. The DNA for the CDR3 is TGTGCCAGTTTAGCGGGGGGGCTTAAATGGGACAATGAGCAGTTCTTC. Translation: CASLAGGLKWDNEQFF.

The V call is TRBV6-5, the J call TRBJ2-1; D possibly corresponds to TRBD2 (5 bases). Trimming cost V 0 bases and J 9 bases, with 6 bases left between them. The CDR3 consists of 12 residues. Germline CDR1 and CDR2: MNHEY and SVGAGI. The CDR3 sequence: CASSYSGSEQFF. The CDR3 DNA reads as TGTGCCAGCAGTTACTCAGGGAGTGAGCAGTTCTTC.

The rearrangement joins TRBV12-3 or TRBV12-4 to TRBJ1-5; TRBD1 agrees at 7 bases. V trimming: 5 bases; J trimming: 5 bases; junction bases outside the gene matches: 9. This CDR3 has 15 amino acids. The CDR3 DNA sequence: TGTGCCAGCAGTAACAGGGGAGTTGGGCATCAGCCCCAGCATTTT. Amino acids: CASSNRGVGHQPQHF.

This clonotype came up a few times. The chain has TRBV20-1 and TRBJ1-5; D not certain. The germline CDR1 and CDR2 sequences are DFQATT and SNEGSKA (reference sequence). The CDR3 consists of 13 residues. Trimming took 3 bases from V and 1 from J, leaving 7 bases between them. CDR3 nucleotide sequence: TGCAGTGCTAGGGCCGGGAGCAATCAGCCCCAGCATTTT. Its protein product is CSARAGSNQPQHF.

The chain recombines TRBV2 with TRBJ1-1; TRBD1 matches at 9 bases. Germline loops: CDR1 SNHLY, CDR2 FYNNEI. This CDR3 spans 12 amino acids. With 6 bases clipped from V and 5 bases from J, the junction kept 1 base outside the gene matches. The CDR3 sequence: CASRGQGTEAFF. The CDR3 region has the DNA TGTGCCAGCAGGGGACAGGGTACTGAAGCTTTCTTT.

This clonotype appeared a few times. The CDR3 nucleotides are TGTGCCAGCAGTCCCACAGGGTTCCGCGGGGAGACCCAGTACTTC. Translated: CASSPTGFRGETQYF. The rearrangement uses TRBV27 and TRBJ2-5; possibly TRBD1 for D (6 bases). V shed 5 bases and J shed 5 bases, with 18 bases lying between them. In germline, CDR1 is MNHEY, CDR2 SMNVEV (reference sequence). The CDR3 runs to 15 residues.

The chain uses TRBV20-1 and TRBJ1-1; possible D gene TRBD1, 5 bases. Germline assignment: CDR1 DFQATT and CDR2 SNEGSKA (reference sequence). V gave up 2 bases and J gave up 1 base, with 11 bases separating them. The CDR3 is 14 residues long. DNA for the CDR3: TGCAGTGCTAGAAGGGCAGGGCGGAACACTGAAGCTTTCTTT. It translates to CSARRAGRNTEAFF.

The chain uses TRBV5-1 and TRBJ2-2; D perhaps matches TRBD1 (5 bases). Between the trimmed V and J ends, which lost 0 bases and 7 bases, there was a span of 13 bases. This CDR3 region has 15 residues. In germline, CDR1 is SGHRS, CDR2 YFSETQ. CDR3 in amino acids: CASSLARQGDGELFF. CDR3 sequence (DNA): TGCGCCAGCAGCTTGGCCCGGCAGGGTGACGGGGAGCTGTTTTTT.

V is TRBV6-1 and J is TRBJ2-2, with 7 bases matching TRBD2. The CDR3 sequence is 15 residues long. After removal of 11 bases from V and 4 bases from J, the junction contained 13 bases not matched to a gene. The germline V gene has CDR1 MNHNS and CDR2 SASEGT. As DNA, the CDR3 is TGTGCCTTCTCCGCCCGGGGGGTTAGCACCGGGGAGCTGTTTTTT. It is translated as CAFSARGVSTGELFF.

The chain is built from TRBV11-3 and TRBJ1-5; TRBD1 might be the D (6 bases). The CDR3 runs 13 residues. The V end was cut by 6 bases, the J end by 3 bases, with 9 bases between. Germline CDR1 SGHNT, CDR2 YENEEA. The CDR3 sequence is CASSGGHNQPQHF. The CDR3 coding sequence is TGTGCCAGCAGTGGGGGGCACAATCAGCCCCAGCATTTT. The full variable domain, rest sourced from reference TRBV11-3 and TRBJ1-5, is EAGVVQSPRYKIIEKKQPVAFWCNPISGHNTLYWYLQNLGQGPELLIRYENEEAVDDSQLPKDRFSAERLKGVDSTLKIQPAELGDSAVYLCASSGGHNQPQHFGDGTRLSIL.